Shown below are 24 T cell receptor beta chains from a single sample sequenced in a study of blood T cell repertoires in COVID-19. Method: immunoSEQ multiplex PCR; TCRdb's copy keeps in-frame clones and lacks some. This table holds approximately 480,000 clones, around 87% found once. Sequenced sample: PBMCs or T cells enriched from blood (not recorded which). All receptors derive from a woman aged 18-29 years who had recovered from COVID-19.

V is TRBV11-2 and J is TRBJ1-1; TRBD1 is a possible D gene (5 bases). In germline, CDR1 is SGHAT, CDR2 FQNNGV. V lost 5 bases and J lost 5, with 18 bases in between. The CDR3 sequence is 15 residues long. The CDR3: CASSPGNPTWTEAFF. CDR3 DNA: TGTGCCAGCAGCCCAGGGAATCCCACCTGGACTGAAGCTTTCTTT. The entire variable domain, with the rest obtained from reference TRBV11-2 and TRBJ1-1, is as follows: EAGVAQSPRYKIIEKRQSVAFWCNPISGHATLYWYQQILGQGPKLLIQFQNNGVVDDSQLPKDRFSAERLKGVDSTLKIQPAKLEDSAVYLCASSPGNPTWTEAFFGQGTRLTVV.

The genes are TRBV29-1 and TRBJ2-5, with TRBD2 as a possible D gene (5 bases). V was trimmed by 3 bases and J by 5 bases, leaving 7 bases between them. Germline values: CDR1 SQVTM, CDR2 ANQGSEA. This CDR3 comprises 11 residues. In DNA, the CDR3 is TGCAGCGTTGAGGTAGCGGAGACCCAGTACTTC. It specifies CSVEVAETQYF.

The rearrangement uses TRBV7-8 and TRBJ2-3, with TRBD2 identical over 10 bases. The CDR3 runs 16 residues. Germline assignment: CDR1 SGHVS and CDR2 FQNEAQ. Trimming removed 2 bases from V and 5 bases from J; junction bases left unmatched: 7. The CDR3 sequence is CASSLRSGGSQDTQYF. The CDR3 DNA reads TGTGCCAGCAGCTTACGTAGCGGGGGGAGTCAAGATACGCAGTATTTT. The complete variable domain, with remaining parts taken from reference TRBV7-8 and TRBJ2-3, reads GAGVSQSPRYKVAKRGQDVALRCDPISGHVSLFWYQQALGQGPEFLTYFQNEAQLDKSGLPSDRFFAERPEGSVSTLKIQRTQQEDSAVYLCASSLRSGGSQDTQYFGPGTRLTVL.

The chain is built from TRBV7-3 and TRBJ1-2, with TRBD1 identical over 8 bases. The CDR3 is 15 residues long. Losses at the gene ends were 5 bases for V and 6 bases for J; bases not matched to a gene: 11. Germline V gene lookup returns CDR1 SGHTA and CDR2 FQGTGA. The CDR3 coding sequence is TGTGCCAGCAGCCCTACCGGACAGGGAAGGGATGGCTACACCTTC. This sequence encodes CASSPTGQGRDGYTF.

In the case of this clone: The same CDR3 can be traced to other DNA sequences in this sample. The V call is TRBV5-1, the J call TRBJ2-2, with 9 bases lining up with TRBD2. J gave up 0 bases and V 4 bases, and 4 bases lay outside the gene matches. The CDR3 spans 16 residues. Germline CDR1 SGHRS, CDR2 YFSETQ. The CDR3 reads CASSPRGGANTGELFF. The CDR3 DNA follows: TGCGCCAGCAGCCCGCGGGGGGGAGCGAACACCGGGGAGCTGTTTTTT.

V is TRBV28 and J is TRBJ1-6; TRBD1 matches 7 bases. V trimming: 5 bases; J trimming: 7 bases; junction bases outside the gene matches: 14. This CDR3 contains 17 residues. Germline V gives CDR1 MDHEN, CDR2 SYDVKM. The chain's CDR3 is CASSTWFGTALNSPLHF. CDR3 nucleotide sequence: TGTGCCAGCAGTACATGGTTCGGGACAGCTCTAAATTCACCCCTCCACTTT.

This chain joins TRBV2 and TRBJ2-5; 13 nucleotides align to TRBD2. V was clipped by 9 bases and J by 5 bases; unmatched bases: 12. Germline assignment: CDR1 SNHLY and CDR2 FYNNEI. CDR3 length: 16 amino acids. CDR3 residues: CASGTTSGGDGETQYF. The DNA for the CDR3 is TGTGCCAGTGGAACCACTAGCGGGGGGGATGGGGAGACCCAGTACTTC.

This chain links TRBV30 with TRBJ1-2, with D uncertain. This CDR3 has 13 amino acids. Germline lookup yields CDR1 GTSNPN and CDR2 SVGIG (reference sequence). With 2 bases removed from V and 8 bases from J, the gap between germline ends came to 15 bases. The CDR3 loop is CAWSHEGLGGYTF. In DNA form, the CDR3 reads TGTGCCTGGAGTCACGAGGGCCTAGGGGGCTACACCTTC.

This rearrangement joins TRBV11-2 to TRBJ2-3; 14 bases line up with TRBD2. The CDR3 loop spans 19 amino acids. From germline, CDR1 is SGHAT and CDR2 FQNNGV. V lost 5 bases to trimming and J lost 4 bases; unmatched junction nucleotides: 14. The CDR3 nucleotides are TGTGCCAGCAGCCCCTATTTGACCCGGACTAGCGGGGGGTCAGATACGCAGTATTTT. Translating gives CASSPYLTRTSGGSDTQYF.

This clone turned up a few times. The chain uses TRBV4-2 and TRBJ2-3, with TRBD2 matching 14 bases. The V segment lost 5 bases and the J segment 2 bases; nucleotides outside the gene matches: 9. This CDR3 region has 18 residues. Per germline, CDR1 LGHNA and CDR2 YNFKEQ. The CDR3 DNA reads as TGTGCCAGCAGCTCAGAGAGGACTAGCGGGGGGCCCACAGATACGCAGTATTTT. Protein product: CASSSERTSGGPTDTQYF.

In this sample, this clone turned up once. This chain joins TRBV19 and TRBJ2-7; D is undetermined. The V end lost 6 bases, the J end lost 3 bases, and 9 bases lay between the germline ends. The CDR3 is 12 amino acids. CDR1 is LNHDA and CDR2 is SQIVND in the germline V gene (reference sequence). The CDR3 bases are TGTGCCAGTAGCCCATTTTGCTACGAGCAGTACTTC. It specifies CASSPFCYEQYF.

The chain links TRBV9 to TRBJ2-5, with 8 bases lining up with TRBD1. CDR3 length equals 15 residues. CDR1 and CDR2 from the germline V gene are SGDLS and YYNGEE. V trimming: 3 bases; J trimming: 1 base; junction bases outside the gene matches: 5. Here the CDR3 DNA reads TGTGCCAGCAGCGCGGGACAGGTCCTCCAAGAGACCCAGTACTTC. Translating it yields CASSAGQVLQETQYF.

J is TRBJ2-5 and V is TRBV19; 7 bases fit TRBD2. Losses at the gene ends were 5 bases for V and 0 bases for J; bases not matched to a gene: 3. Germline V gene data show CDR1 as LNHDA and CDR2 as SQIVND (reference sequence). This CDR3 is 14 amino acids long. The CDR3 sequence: CASSSGLDQETQYF. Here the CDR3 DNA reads TGTGCCAGTAGTTCAGGACTAGACCAAGAGACCCAGTACTTC.

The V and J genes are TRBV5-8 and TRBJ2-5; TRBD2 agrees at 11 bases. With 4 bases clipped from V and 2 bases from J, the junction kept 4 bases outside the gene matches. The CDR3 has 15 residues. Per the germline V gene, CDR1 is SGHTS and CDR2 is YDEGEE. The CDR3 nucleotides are TGTGCCAGCAGCCCGGGACTAGCGGTACAAGAGACCCAGTACTTC. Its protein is CASSPGLAVQETQYF.

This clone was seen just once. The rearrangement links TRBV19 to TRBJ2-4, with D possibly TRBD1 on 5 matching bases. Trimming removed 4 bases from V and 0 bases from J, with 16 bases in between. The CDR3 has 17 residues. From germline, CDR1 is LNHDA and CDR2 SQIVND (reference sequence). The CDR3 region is CASSTVPGQLAKNIQYF. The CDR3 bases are TGTGCCAGTAGTACCGTCCCTGGACAACTAGCCAAAAACATTCAGTACTTC.

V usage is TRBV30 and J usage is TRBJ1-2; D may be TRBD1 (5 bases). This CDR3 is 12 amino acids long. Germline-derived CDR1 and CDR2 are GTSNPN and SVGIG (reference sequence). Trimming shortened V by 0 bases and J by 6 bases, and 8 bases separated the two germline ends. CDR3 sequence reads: CAWSVQGDGYTF. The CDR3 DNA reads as TGTGCCTGGAGTGTGCAAGGGGATGGCTACACCTTC.

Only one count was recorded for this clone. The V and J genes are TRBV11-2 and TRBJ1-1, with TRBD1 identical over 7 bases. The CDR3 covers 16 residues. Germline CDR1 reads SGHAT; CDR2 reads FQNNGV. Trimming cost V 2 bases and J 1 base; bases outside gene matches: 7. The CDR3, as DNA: TGTGCCAGCAGCTTAATCCGGGACAGCAAGAACACTGAAGCTTTCTTT. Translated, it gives CASSLIRDSKNTEAFF.

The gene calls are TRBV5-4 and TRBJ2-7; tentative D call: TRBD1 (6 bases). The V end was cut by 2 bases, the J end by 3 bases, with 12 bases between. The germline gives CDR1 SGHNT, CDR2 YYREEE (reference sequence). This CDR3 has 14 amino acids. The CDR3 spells CASSLVSQGYEQYF. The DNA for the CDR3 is TGTGCCAGCAGCTTAGTATCACAGGGCTACGAGCAGTACTTC.

The CDR3 DNA is TGTGCCAGCTCCATCGGGGTTAGCTCCTACAATGAGCAGTTCTTC. It yields the protein CASSIGVSSYNEQFF. V is TRBV18 and J is TRBJ2-1; a possible D gene is TRBD2 (5 bases). This CDR3 spans 15 amino acids. Germline V gene data show CDR1 as KGHSH and CDR2 as LQKENI. The V end was cut by 6 bases, the J end by 0 bases, with 12 bases between. The variable domain in full, with the rest retrieved from reference TRBV18 and TRBJ2-1, is NAGVMQNPRHLVRRRGQEARLRCSPMKGHSHVYWYRQLPEEGLKFMVYLQKENIIDESGMPKERFSAEFPKEGPSILRIQQVVRGDSAAYFCASSIGVSSYNEQFFGPGTRLTVL.

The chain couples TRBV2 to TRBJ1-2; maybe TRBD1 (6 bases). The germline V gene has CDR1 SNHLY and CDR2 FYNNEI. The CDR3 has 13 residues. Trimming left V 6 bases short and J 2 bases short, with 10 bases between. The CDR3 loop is CASRPDRNYGYTF. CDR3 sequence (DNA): TGTGCCAGCAGGCCCGACAGGAACTATGGCTACACCTTC.

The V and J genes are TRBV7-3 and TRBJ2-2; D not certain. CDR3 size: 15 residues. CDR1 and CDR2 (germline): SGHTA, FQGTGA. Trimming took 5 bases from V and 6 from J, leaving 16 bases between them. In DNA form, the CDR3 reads TGTGCCAGCAGCGCTAAATATAATAAGTCCGGGGAGCTGTTTTTT. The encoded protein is CASSAKYNKSGELFF.

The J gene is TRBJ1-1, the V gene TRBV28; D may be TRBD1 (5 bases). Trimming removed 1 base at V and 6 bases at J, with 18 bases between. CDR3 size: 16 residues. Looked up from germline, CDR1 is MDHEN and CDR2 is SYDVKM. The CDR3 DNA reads TGTGCCAGCAGTTTATTCTCCGGGGGAAGGCCTCCTGAAGCTTTCTTT. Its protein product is CASSLFSGGRPPEAFF.

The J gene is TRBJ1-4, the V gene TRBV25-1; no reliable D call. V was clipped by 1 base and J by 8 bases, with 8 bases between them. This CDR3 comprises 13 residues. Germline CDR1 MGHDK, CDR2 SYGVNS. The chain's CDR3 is CASSESGWEKLFF. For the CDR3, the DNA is TGTGCCAGCAGTGAATCGGGTTGGGAAAAACTGTTTTTT.

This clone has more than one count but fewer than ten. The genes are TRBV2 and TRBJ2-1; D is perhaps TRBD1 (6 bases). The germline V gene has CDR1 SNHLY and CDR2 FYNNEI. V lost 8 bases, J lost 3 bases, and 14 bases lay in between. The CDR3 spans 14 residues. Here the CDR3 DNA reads TGTGCCAGCCACGAAGGGGGATTCTACAATGAGCAGTTCTTC. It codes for CASHEGGFYNEQFF.